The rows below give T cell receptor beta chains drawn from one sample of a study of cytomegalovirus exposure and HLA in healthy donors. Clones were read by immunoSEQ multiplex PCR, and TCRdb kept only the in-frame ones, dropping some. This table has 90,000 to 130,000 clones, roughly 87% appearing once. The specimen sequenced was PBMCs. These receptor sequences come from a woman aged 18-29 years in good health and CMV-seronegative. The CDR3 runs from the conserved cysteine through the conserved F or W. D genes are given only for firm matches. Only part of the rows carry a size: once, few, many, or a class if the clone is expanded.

CDR3aa: CASSQDTGGSYNEQFF
CDR3nt: TGCGCCAGCAGCCAAGATACGGGGGGCTCCTACAATGAGCAGTTCTTC
v_gene: TRBV4-3
d_gene: TRBD2
j_gene: TRBJ2-1
abundance: .

CDR3aa: CASSPRRGTDNEQFF
CDR3nt: TGTGCCAGCAGTCCGCGGCGAGGTACGGACAATGAGCAGTTCTTC
v_gene: TRBV27
d_gene: .
j_gene: TRBJ2-1
abundance: .

CDR3aa: CASSARTSGSNEQFF
CDR3nt: TGTGCCAGCAGTGCGAGGACTAGCGGGAGTAATGAGCAGTTCTTC
v_gene: TRBV6-4
d_gene: TRBD2
j_gene: TRBJ2-1
abundance: .

CDR3aa: CASSPGQGYGQYF
CDR3nt: TGCGCCAGCAGTCCGGGACAGGGGTACGGGCAGTACTTC
v_gene: TRBV10-1
d_gene: TRBD1
j_gene: TRBJ2-7
abundance: few

CDR3aa: CASKILAPYEQYF
CDR3nt: TGTGCCAGCAAAATCCTAGCGCCCTACGAGCAGTACTTC
v_gene: TRBV2
d_gene: .
j_gene: TRBJ2-7
abundance: .

CDR3aa: CASSVGANTEAFF
CDR3nt: TGCGCCAGCAGTGTGGGGGCGAACACTGAAGCTTTCTTT
v_gene: TRBV10-1
d_gene: .
j_gene: TRBJ1-1
abundance: .

CDR3aa: CASSPAPRGYTF
CDR3nt: TGTGCCAGCAGTCCAGCTCCGAGGGGCTACACCTTC
v_gene: TRBV28
d_gene: .
j_gene: TRBJ1-2
abundance: once

CDR3aa: CASSLAAGRNNEQFF
CDR3nt: TGTGCCAGCAGCTTAGCGGCAGGGAGGAACAATGAGCAGTTCTTC
v_gene: TRBV7-9
d_gene: .
j_gene: TRBJ2-1
abundance: .

CDR3aa: CAWSARVDGYTF
CDR3nt: TGTGCCTGGAGTGCCAGGGTAGATGGCTACACCTTC
v_gene: TRBV30
d_gene: .
j_gene: TRBJ1-2
abundance: .

CDR3aa: CASSEALPGIKSQPQHF
CDR3nt: TGTGCCAGCAGTGAAGCGCTTCCAGGCATCAAGAGTCAGCCCCAGCATTTT
v_gene: TRBV2
d_gene: .
j_gene: TRBJ1-5
abundance: .

CDR3aa: CATGINQGYNEKLFF
CDR3nt: TGTGCCACCGGGATTAACCAGGGTTATAATGAAAAACTGTTTTTT
v_gene: TRBV15
d_gene: .
j_gene: TRBJ1-4
abundance: once

CDR3aa: CASSPYPTDSANTGELFF
CDR3nt: TGTGCCAGCTCACCATATCCCACAGATTCCGCGAACACCGGGGAGCTGTTTTTT
v_gene: TRBV18
d_gene: .
j_gene: TRBJ2-2
abundance: once

CDR3aa: CASSYTKQGSHEQYF
CDR3nt: TGTGCCAGCAGTTACACAAAACAGGGTTCCCACGAGCAGTACTTC
v_gene: TRBV6-5
d_gene: .
j_gene: TRBJ2-7
abundance: .

CDR3aa: CASSLSRTYEQYF
CDR3nt: TGTGCCAGCAGTTTGTCTAGAACCTACGAGCAGTACTTC
v_gene: TRBV28
d_gene: .
j_gene: TRBJ2-7
abundance: .

CDR3aa: CASSPGLATTNEQFF
CDR3nt: TGTGCCAGCAGCCCGGGACTAGCGACCACCAATGAGCAGTTCTTC
v_gene: TRBV5-4
d_gene: TRBD2
j_gene: TRBJ2-1
abundance: .

CDR3aa: CASSLRAGLAGGEQFF
CDR3nt: TGTGCCAGCAGCTTAAGGGCCGGACTAGCGGGAGGAGAGCAGTTCTTC
v_gene: TRBV7-3
d_gene: TRBD2
j_gene: TRBJ2-1
abundance: .

CDR3aa: CASSQDRGTKDLHF
CDR3nt: TGCGCCAGCAGCCAAGATCGGGGGACCAAAGACCTCCACTTT
v_gene: TRBV4-3
d_gene: .
j_gene: TRBJ1-6
abundance: .

CDR3aa: CASSSTPIMGDQSLHF
CDR3nt: TGTGCCAGCAGCTCGACTCCTATAATGGGAGATCAATCCCTCCACTTT
v_gene: TRBV5-6
d_gene: .
j_gene: TRBJ1-6
abundance: .

CDR3aa: CASSLTRGHDGYTF
CDR3nt: TGTGCCAGCAGTTTAACCCGGGGTCATGATGGCTACACCTTC
v_gene: TRBV27
d_gene: .
j_gene: TRBJ1-2
abundance: few

CDR3aa: CASPVIFSQHF
CDR3nt: TGTGCCAGCCCGGTCATCTTCTCCCAGCATTTT
v_gene: TRBV7-2
d_gene: .
j_gene: TRBJ1-5
abundance: .

CDR3aa: CASSQDIGDNEQFF
CDR3nt: TGTGCCAGCAGCCAAGACATCGGGGACAATGAGCAGTTCTTC
v_gene: TRBV4-2
d_gene: .
j_gene: TRBJ2-1
abundance: .

CDR3aa: CASSVAPGGTTNEKLFF
CDR3nt: TGTGCCAGCAGCGTAGCTCCAGGGGGGACTACTAATGAAAAACTGTTTTTT
v_gene: TRBV9
d_gene: TRBD1
j_gene: TRBJ1-4
abundance: .

CDR3aa: CASSAGTEQETQYF
CDR3nt: TGTGCCAGCAGCGCTGGGACAGAACAAGAGACCCAGTACTTC
v_gene: TRBV9
d_gene: TRBD1
j_gene: TRBJ2-5
abundance: .

CDR3aa: CASSQQGTIYGYTF
CDR3nt: TGTGCCAGCAGTCAACAGGGAACCATCTATGGCTACACCTTC
v_gene: TRBV2
d_gene: .
j_gene: TRBJ1-2
abundance: .

CDR3aa: CAISVAGPGGRGYTF
CDR3nt: TGTGCCATCAGTGTAGCGGGACCGGGGGGACGAGGCTACACCTTC
v_gene: TRBV10-3
d_gene: .
j_gene: TRBJ1-2
abundance: .

CDR3aa: CASSPRGVHYEQYF
CDR3nt: TGTGCCAGCAGCCCTCGGGGGGTCCACTACGAGCAGTACTTC
v_gene: TRBV9
d_gene: TRBD2
j_gene: TRBJ2-7
abundance: few

CDR3aa: CASSPVQTSGAEEYF
CDR3nt: TGTGCCAGCAGCCCCGTCCAGACTAGCGGGGCGGAGGAGTATTTT
v_gene: TRBV6-6
d_gene: TRBD2
j_gene: TRBJ2-3
abundance: .

CDR3aa: CASTKGGGGYEQYF
CDR3nt: TGTGCCAGCACCAAAGGGGGCGGAGGCTACGAGCAGTACTTC
v_gene: TRBV28
d_gene: TRBD1
j_gene: TRBJ2-7
abundance: .

CDR3aa: CASSDGGRTEAFF
CDR3nt: TGTGCCAGCAGCGACGGGGGGCGCACTGAAGCTTTCTTT
v_gene: TRBV9
d_gene: .
j_gene: TRBJ1-1
abundance: .

CDR3aa: CASSQGQGGTQYF
CDR3nt: TGTGCCAGCAGCCAAGGACAGGGGGGGACCCAGTACTTC
v_gene: TRBV4-2
d_gene: TRBD1
j_gene: TRBJ2-5
abundance: .

CDR3aa: CASSVLSGTEAFF
CDR3nt: TGTGCCAGCAGCGTTCTATCGGGCACTGAAGCTTTCTTT
v_gene: TRBV9
d_gene: .
j_gene: TRBJ1-1
abundance: .

CDR3aa: CASSPTTTGSGANVLTF
CDR3nt: TGTGCCAGTAGTCCCACAACCACAGGTTCTGGGGCCAACGTCCTGACTTTC
v_gene: TRBV19
d_gene: .
j_gene: TRBJ2-6
abundance: once

CDR3aa: CASSFRMTEPNEKLFF
CDR3nt: TGTGCCAGCAGTTTTAGGATGACAGAACCCAATGAAAAACTGTTTTTT
v_gene: TRBV27
d_gene: .
j_gene: TRBJ1-4
abundance: .

CDR3aa: CASSLPNSETQYF
CDR3nt: TGTGCCAGCAGCTTGCCAAATTCCGAGACCCAGTACTTC
v_gene: TRBV5-5
d_gene: .
j_gene: TRBJ2-5
abundance: .

CDR3aa: CASSSRETQYF
CDR3nt: TGTGCCAGCAGCTCCAGGGAGACCCAGTACTTC
v_gene: TRBV11-2
d_gene: .
j_gene: TRBJ2-5
abundance: once

CDR3aa: CASSLGGGAPNEQFF
CDR3nt: TGTGCCAGCAGTTTAGGCGGGGGGGCCCCCAATGAGCAGTTCTTC
v_gene: TRBV27
d_gene: TRBD2
j_gene: TRBJ2-1
abundance: .

CDR3aa: CASSQGRNSFATNEKLFF
CDR3nt: TGCGCCAGCAGCCAAGGGAGGAACAGCTTTGCAACTAATGAAAAACTGTTTTTT
v_gene: TRBV4-1
d_gene: .
j_gene: TRBJ1-4
abundance: .